This T cell receptor (beta chain) came from a study of blood T cells in healthy people across ages (dated by TCRdb to 2014 to 2015). For the wider study: In model experiments, roughly one uniquely barcoded TCR beta cDNA molecule per two T cells was captured by template switching. Using deep sequencing normalized with unique cDNA molecular identifiers, the study measured how TCR beta repertoire diversity changes with age. Donors were grouped into four age groups: young (average approximately 15 years), middle-aged (about 40), aged (about 59) and long-lived (around 80). To avoid experimental bias, donors of different ages were randomly spread across the sequencing lanes. Using the same blood draw, the study looked at two additional independent replicas of 1 million unique cDNA reads for two donors, one aged 18 to 29 and the other aged 80 or older. General study outcomes and caveats: As age increased, observed TCR beta diversity per million T cells dropped in a roughly linear way, and a significant reduction was already evident by age about 40. Bulk unsorted PBMC profiling prevented conclusive comparison of naive and antigen-experienced compartments. Because donor CMV infection status was unknown, age-related changes in expanded clonotypes were potentially confounded. There was a strong correlation between observed TCR beta diversity and the percentage of naive T cells measured by flow cytometry. Compared with the aged group, the long-lived group had more naive CD4+ T cells, fewer expanded clones and increased TCR diversity, a pattern suggesting age selection. Estimates of total diversity based on one million sequenced T cells were considered lower bounds and underestimates.

Library prep was done by 5' RACE. The listed sequencing device is Illumina HiSeq 2500. A second PCR of about 7 to 12 cycles was run with a J-beta primer mix and a sample-barcoded 5' primer. A unique molecular identifier was introduced onto each TCR beta cDNA molecule by a template-switch 5' adaptor carrying 12 random nucleotides. Each sample yielded at least 3 million CDR3-containing paired-end reads. All of the RNA was converted into first-strand cDNA using the Mint cDNA synthesis kit, with a TRBC-specific oligonucleotide serving as the primer. After uracil-DNA glycosylase treatment, a first 18-cycle PCR used universal primers M1SS and BC2_uni_R on all cDNA. As for the original processing: For normalization, 1 million high-quality reads were randomly selected from each sample, with every read carrying a distinct molecular identifier. Reads sharing molecular identifiers were discarded rather than binned into consensus sequences. CDR3 identification, clonotype clustering and error correction used MiTCR with a Q25 quality threshold and the strictest error-elimination algorithm. A nonparametric unseen species model using Euler transformation provided a lower-bound estimate of total TCR beta diversity. Using fastp trimming at Q25 and MiXCR clonotype assembly, TCRdb reanalyzed the public sequencing data and kept in-frame beta chains. All rows with the same CDR3 protein become a single entry with the most common DNA and genes. TCRdb, rather than the study authors, made the V and J calls. Here the sample has more than 700,000 distinct CDR3 sequences; 53% occur a single time. The ten top clones hold roughly two fifths of the sample.

The donors were roughly 38 Caucasian individuals from Russia, aged 6 to 90 years, who were systemically healthy. Each donor gave about 11 milliliters of peripheral blood, drawn into EDTA-treated Vacutainer tubes. Ficoll-Paque density-gradient centrifugation was used to isolate PBMCs, with at least 7 million per sample. Total RNA was extracted from PBMCs with Trizol reagent, with at least 5.5 micrograms obtained per sample. Naive CD45RAhigh/CD27high T cell percentages were measured by flow cytometry on a PBMC aliquot from every donor. Spanning cysteine to phenylalanine, the CDR3 consists of 15 amino acids. Of the read, only the CDR3 DNA is kept; its 45 bases are in frame from base 1. After removal of 2 bases from V and 5 bases from J, the junction retains 4 bases not matched to a gene. The germline V gene provides CDR1 SGHTA and CDR2 FQGNSA. The sample holds many counts of this clonotype. Its antigen is not yet known. No base quality values were provided; no much bigger clone lies one nucleotide off.

The rearranged chain carries TRBV7-2 and TRBJ2-7; 12 bases in the middle match TRBD2. The sequenced sample consisted of blood. The receptor comes from a man older than 75 in good health. The DNA sequence is TGTGCCAGCAGCTTATCGGCTAGCGGGAGGGACGAGCAGTACTTC. This translates into CASSLSASGRDEQYF.